Presented here are 9 T cell receptor beta chains from one specimen sequenced in a study of blood T cell repertoires in COVID-19. TCRdb keeps only in-frame clones here, not all; method: immunoSEQ multiplex PCR. The sample has more than 55,000 clones, 79% seen once. Sequenced input: peripheral blood. Receptors were obtained from a human donor in a cohort sampled during active COVID-19.

The chain has TRBV4-3 and TRBJ2-5; 13 bases align to TRBD2. V shed 0 bases, J shed 5 bases, and the junction held 9 bases outside the gene matches. Germline V gene sequence: CDR1 LGHNA, CDR2 YSLEER. This CDR3 contains 18 residues. The CDR3 protein is CASSQESPGLAGAETQYF. The DNA of the CDR3 is TGCGCCAGCAGCCAAGAGTCCCCTGGACTAGCGGGAGCTGAGACCCAGTACTTC.

This clone has only a few counts. V and J are TRBV19 and TRBJ2-7; 7 bases match TRBD2. The trim removed 11 bases at V and 0 bases at J, leaving 31 bases unmatched. The CDR3 has 21 residues. From germline, CDR1 is LNHDA and CDR2 SQIVND (reference sequence). CDR3: CARLSRDYGRSDRMSSYEQYF. The CDR3, as DNA: TGTGCCCGACTTTCCCGGGACTACGGTCGTAGCGATCGTATGAGCTCCTACGAGCAGTACTTC.

The chain recombines TRBV28 with TRBJ2-1; D gene ambiguous. Germline-derived CDR1 and CDR2 are MDHEN and SYDVKM. There are 13 residues in the CDR3. Trimming stripped 5 bases from V and 4 bases from J, with 9 bases between. CDR3 DNA: TGTGCCAGCAGTCTCGTCAGTTACAATGAGCAGTTCTTC. Its protein is CASSLVSYNEQFF.

The CDR3 loop reads CASSQTSGGETQYF. CDR3 coding DNA: TGCGCCAGCAGCCAGACTAGCGGCGGCGAGACCCAGTACTTC. The V gene is TRBV4-3, the J gene TRBJ2-5, with 9 bases identical to TRBD2. Per the germline V gene, CDR1 is LGHNA and CDR2 is YSLEER. The length of the CDR3 is 14 residues. Unmatched junction bases numbered 4, after V lost 3 bases and J lost 5 bases.

This clone was counted once. The chain has TRBV7-2 and TRBJ2-7; 10 bases agree with TRBD2. Trimming cost V 6 bases and J 7 bases; bases outside gene matches: 9. CDR3 length: 14 residues. CDR1 and CDR2 (germline): SGHTA, FQGNSA. The CDR3, as DNA: TGTGCCAGCAGTGCGGCTAGCGGGAGTTGGGAGCAGTACTTC. Translated, it gives CASSAASGSWEQYF.

The gene calls are TRBV6-5 and TRBJ2-7; tentatively, D is TRBD2 (5 bases). This CDR3 is 13 amino acids long. Trimming removed 8 bases from V and 1 base from J, with 12 bases in between. Germline assignment: CDR1 MNHEY and CDR2 SVGAGI. The DNA of the CDR3 is TGTGCCAGCGGTCTAGCCTTATCCTACGAGCAGTACTTC. Translation: CASGLALSYEQYF.

The chain is built from TRBV27 and TRBJ2-5, with TRBD1 matching 8 bases. With V trimmed by 4 bases and J by 4 bases, 8 bases remained unmatched. Germline assignment: CDR1 MNHEY and CDR2 SMNVEV (reference sequence). The CDR3 contains 15 residues. The CDR3 loop is CASSSRGLLGETQYF. For the CDR3, the DNA is TGTGCCAGCAGTTCCAGGGGGCTCTTGGGAGAGACCCAGTACTTC.

The genes are TRBV3-1 (or the pseudogene TRBV3-2) and TRBJ1-6, with D possibly matching TRBD1 (5 bases). The CDR3 spans 15 residues. Trimming took off 4 bases at V and 6 bases at J, with 13 bases between the two ends. Germline V gives CDR1 LGHDT, CDR2 YNNKEL (reference sequence). This CDR3 is CASSLGQGGNSPLHF. CDR3 coding DNA: TGTGCCAGCAGCCTAGGGCAGGGCGGTAATTCACCCCTCCACTTT.

The chain has TRBV7-8 and TRBJ2-1; TRBD2 matches at 10 bases. The germline gives CDR1 SGHVS, CDR2 FQNEAQ. Trimming at V came to 4 bases and at J to 9 bases, leaving 12 bases not matched to a gene. This CDR3 comprises 16 residues. In DNA form, the CDR3 reads TGTGCCAGCAGCTATCGTGCTCTAGCGGGAGTTGGTGAGCAGTTCTTC. As protein: CASSYRALAGVGEQFF.